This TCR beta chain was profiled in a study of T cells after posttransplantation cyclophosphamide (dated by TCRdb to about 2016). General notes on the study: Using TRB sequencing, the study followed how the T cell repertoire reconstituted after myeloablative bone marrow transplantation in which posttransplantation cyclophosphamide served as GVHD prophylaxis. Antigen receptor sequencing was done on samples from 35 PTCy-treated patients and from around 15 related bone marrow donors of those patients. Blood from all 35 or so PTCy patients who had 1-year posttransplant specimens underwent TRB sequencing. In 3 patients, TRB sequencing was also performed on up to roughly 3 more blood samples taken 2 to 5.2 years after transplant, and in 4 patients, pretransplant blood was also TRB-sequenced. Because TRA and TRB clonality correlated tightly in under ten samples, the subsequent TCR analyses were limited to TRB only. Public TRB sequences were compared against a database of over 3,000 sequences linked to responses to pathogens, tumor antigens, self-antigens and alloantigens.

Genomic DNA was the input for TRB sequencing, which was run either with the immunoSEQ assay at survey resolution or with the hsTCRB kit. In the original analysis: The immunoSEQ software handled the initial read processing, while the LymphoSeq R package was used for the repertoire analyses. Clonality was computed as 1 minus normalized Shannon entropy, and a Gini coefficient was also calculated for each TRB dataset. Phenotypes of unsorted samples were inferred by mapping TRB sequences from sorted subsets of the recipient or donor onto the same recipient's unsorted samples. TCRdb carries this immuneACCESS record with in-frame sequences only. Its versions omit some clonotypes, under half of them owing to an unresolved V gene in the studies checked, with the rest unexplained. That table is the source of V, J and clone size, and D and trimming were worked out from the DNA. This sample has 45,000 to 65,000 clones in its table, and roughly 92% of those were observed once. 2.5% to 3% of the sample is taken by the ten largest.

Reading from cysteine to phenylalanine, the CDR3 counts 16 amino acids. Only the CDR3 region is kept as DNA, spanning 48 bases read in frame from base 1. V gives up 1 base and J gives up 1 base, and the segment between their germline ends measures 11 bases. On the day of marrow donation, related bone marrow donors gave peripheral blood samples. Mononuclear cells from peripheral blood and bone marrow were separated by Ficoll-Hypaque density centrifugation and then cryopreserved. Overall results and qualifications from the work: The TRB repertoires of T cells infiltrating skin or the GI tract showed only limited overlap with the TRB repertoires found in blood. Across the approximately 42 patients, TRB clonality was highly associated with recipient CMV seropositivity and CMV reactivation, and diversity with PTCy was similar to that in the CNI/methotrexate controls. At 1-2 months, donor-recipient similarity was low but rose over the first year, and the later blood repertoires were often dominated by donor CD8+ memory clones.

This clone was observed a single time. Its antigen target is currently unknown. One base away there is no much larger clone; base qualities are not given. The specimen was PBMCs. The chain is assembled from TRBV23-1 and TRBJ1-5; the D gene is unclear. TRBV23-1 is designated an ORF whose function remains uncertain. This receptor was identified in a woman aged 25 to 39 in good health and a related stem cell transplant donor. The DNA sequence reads TGCGCCAGCAGTCAATTGCAACAACGAAGCAATCAGCCCCAGCATTTT. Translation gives CASSQLQQRSNQPQHF.